These T cell receptor beta chains were read from a single sample in a study of regulatory dendritic cells for organ transplantation. The antigens these receptors bind are not known. TCRdb's table, derived via immunoSEQ multiplex PCR, lists solely in-frame clones and lacks some. The sample records roughly 11,000 clones, around 92% being singletons. Sequencing was performed on naive CD8+ T cells from blood cultured with dendritic cells. The receptors shown here come from a human donor in good health. Each CDR3 is given with its conserved first and last residue. Each record gives: clone size, V gene, D gene, J gene, CDR3 DNA, CDR3 protein. The D gene is left open where the match is weak. Clone size is given for some rows only: seen once, a few or many times, or a class if the clone is expanded.

-	TRBV28	-	TRBJ2-1	TGTGCCAGCAGTTTATTCACTCGAAGACTAGCGGGACAGGGGCTCGATGAGCAGTTCTTC	CASSLFTRRLAGQGLDEQFF
-	TRBV4-1	-	TRBJ1-2	TGCGCCAGCAGCCAAGAGTCGCAGCGAGCTAACTATGGCTACACCTTC	CASSQESQRANYGYTF
-	TRBV6-6	TRBD1	TRBJ2-7	TGTGCCAGCAGTTTGACACAGGGGATGAACGAGCAGTACTTC	CASSLTQGMNEQYF
-	TRBV6-5	-	TRBJ1-2	TGTGCCAGCACTCCTCGGGGGGGCGAAGTTTATGGCTACACCTTC	CASTPRGGEVYGYTF
-	TRBV4-3	-	TRBJ1-2	TGCGCCAGCAGCGCGGAATTAGGGGATGGCTACACCTTC	CASSAELGDGYTF
-	TRBV28	-	TRBJ2-5	TGTGCCAGCAGCCAGGGGACACAGTACCAAGAGACCCAGTACTTC	CASSQGTQYQETQYF
-	TRBV19	-	TRBJ1-4	TGTGCCAGTAGTTCCCGTGCAACTAATGAAAAACTGTTTTTT	CASSSRATNEKLFF
-	TRBV27	TRBD1	TRBJ2-7	TGTGCCAGCAGGGGGACAGGGGCAAGCGAGCAGTACTTC	CASRGTGASEQYF
-	TRBV4-3	-	TRBJ1-2	TGCGCCAGCAGCCAAGAAATTGGGTACTCTGGCTACACCTTC	CASSQEIGYSGYTF
-	TRBV5-1	TRBD2	TRBJ2-3	TGCGCCAGCAGCTGGGCCAGGGACTACCCCACAGATACGCAGTATTTT	CASSWARDYPTDTQYF
-	TRBV5-4	TRBD1	TRBJ1-2	TGTGCCAGCAGTTACCAATACCGGACAGGGGGCGACTATGGCTACACCTTC	CASSYQYRTGGDYGYTF
-	TRBV9	-	TRBJ2-2	TGTGCCAGCAGCCATAGCAGCGATCGAGCGGACACCGGGGAGCTGTTTTTT	CASSHSSDRADTGELFF
-	TRBV4-1	-	TRBJ2-3	TGCGCCAGCAGCCAAGGGACTGTATTTCCGGCAGATACGCAGTATTTT	CASSQGTVFPADTQYF
few	TRBV4-1	-	TRBJ1-5	TGCGCCAGCAGCCAAGATACGGGGAGACAGCCCCAGCATTTT	CASSQDTGRQPQHF
-	TRBV28	-	TRBJ1-2	TGTGCCAGCAGTTTCCCCGGAACCCGGGACGTCACGAGGGGTGGCTACACCTTC	CASSFPGTRDVTRGGYTF
-	TRBV7-2	-	TRBJ2-7	TGTGCCAGCAGCTCAGAAGGGGGCGGGAACTACGAGCAGTACTTC	CASSSEGGGNYEQYF